This TCR beta chain was retrieved from a study of cytomegalovirus exposure and HLA in healthy donors (dated by TCRdb to the late 2010s). Concerning the study at large: In an earlier analysis of some 550 of the donors, about 270 Gb of sequence data and about 110 million unique TCR beta sequences from about 190 million T cells were reported. An early release covering more than 500 HLA-typed donors comprised 250 to 350 gigabases of sequencing data and 65 million to 100 million unique TCR sequences. Among the roughly 390 genotyped donors, around 81% belonged to the genetic ancestry cluster associated with self-reported Caucasian donors. The study was designed to test whether signatures of past pathogen exposure could be identified by cataloging public T cell receptors. The study used immunosequencing to profile the T cell repertoires of several hundred subjects and linked those repertoires to cytomegalovirus serostatus. In addition to the first cohort of 666 subjects, a separate validation cohort of approximately 110 different subjects was used. The study combined high-throughput TCR immunosequencing, statistical association of individual TCRs with disease status, and machine learning to predict cytomegalovirus infection status. In a later analysis, previously published TCR beta repertoires from several hundred donors were re-analyzed and high-resolution HLA genotyping was added so that TCR occurrence patterns could be studied. In the later analysis, no new phenotypic data were used to find candidate immune exposures; instead, reliance was placed on TCR beta sequences and their occurrence across donors. To decide whether each TCR beta V gene segment behaved as functional or pseudogenic, an earlier analysis of approximately 590 of the donors relied on high-throughput TCR beta sequencing. Donor age, sex, ethnicity and CMV serostatus were collected together with the repertoire data. In a later genetic analysis, genome-wide SNP genotypes for about 55% of the 666 donors were used, and that subset was treated as a discovery cohort. All discovery cohort repertoires had been generated using a single sequencing platform. HLA typing covered class I and class II loci at four-digit resolution. Typing coverage differed by locus: A, B, C, DRB1 and DQB1 were typed in about 629-640 donors, DQA1 in 500 to 550, DPA1 in approximately 610, and DPB1 in roughly 470. A handful of DR-DQ haplotypes were handled as single units for association and clustering because linkage in the cohort was strong. Among about 400 genotyped donors of the cohort, an average of approximately 200,000 unique TCR beta nucleotide sequences was sequenced per donor, of which approximately 19% were non-productive.

The CDR3 runs 13 residues from the cysteine to the phenylalanine. The sequence is cut down to CDR3 DNA, 39 bases in frame from base 1. The germline V gene (reference sequence) yields LNHDA for CDR1 and SQIVND for CDR2. V and J lose 0 bases and 6 bases, and a span of 7 bases separates them. Summary of the overall study and its limitations: A cluster of highly shared sequence variants was judged likely to be a technical artifact of the sequencing pipeline. An association between a missense DCLRE1C variant and V-gene and J-gene trimming of TCR beta chains was found in a later genetic analysis and replicated in an independent cohort. Because some donors lacked HLA typing at each locus, the association tests relied only on the typed subset. Compared with equally common non-associated chains, HLA-associated TCR beta chains in a later analysis were more clonally expanded and had lower generation probabilities. The authors suggested that the approach could potentially be extended to other disease states and immunological phenotypes. Sequencing depth was assumed to be roughly uniform across donors in the presence/absence analyses, though that assumption may not hold. In this cohort, only TCR beta chains were sequenced, and detectable features were limited by the absence of alpha or paired-chain data. According to a later analysis, parvovirus B19, influenza, CMV and Epstein-Barr virus appeared linked to several top co-occurrence clusters. Most TCR sequences were observed very rarely across donors, whereas some public TCRs were present in many individuals. Some IMGT-functional V segments, including TRBV6-2 and TRBV6-3, could not be distinguished by the 87-base-pair reads and were therefore excluded. A later genetic analysis reported fewer N-insertions in productive TCRs among donors in an Asian-associated ancestry cluster than the roughly 670-donor mean. In a later analysis, most CMV-associated TCR beta chains were found to appear HLA-restricted, with HLA associations seemingly driven largely by CMV exposure. When HLA alleles, especially DR and DQ, strongly co-occurred, TCR associations were difficult to assign to individual alleles. In an earlier analysis of around 600 of the donors, most TCR beta V segments were observed in productive rearrangements about 90% or about 30% of the time, broadly matching IMGT annotations. Linkage disequilibrium might explain the correlated functional status among segregating V segments, but an unknown experimental factor could not be excluded. The study gave a list of under 200 TCR beta chains associated with cytomegalovirus. A further reported finding was that TCR beta sequences accurately predicted the HLA-A and HLA-B alleles for most subjects in the first cohort. In a later analysis, the rate of TCR association differed among HLA loci, with DRB1 alleles having the most associated TCRs and HLA-C alleles having the fewest. Because counts were too low, fewer than 20 rarely observed V segments, including chromosome 9 orphons, were excluded from the earlier analysis of around 590 of the donors. Cytomegalovirus status was reported to be diagnosed by the classifier with high specificity and sensitivity in both the original and validation cohorts. In vitro tests confirmed that three of the cytomegalovirus-associated TCR beta chains recognize cytomegalovirus antigens. At a false discovery rate of 0.05, a later analysis linked some 17,000 TCR beta sequences to specific HLA alleles. For the cohort, immune exposure information was limited to CMV serostatus.

Concerning this clone: Its specific antigen is unknown. No per-base quality is available; no much larger clone lies one base away.

The cohort comprised some 700 healthy bone marrow donors. All cohort members were sampled while nominally healthy, although unrecorded immune exposures were likely present. The donor was CMV seronegative and was included in the group of 352 seronegative cohort members. Each donor provided a peripheral blood sample, and peripheral blood mononuclear cells were used for TCR beta sequencing. Genomic DNA was extracted from the blood cell samples with the Qiagen DNeasy Blood Extraction Kit. Receptor libraries were prepared by the immunoSEQ multiplex PCR assay. A mixture of 60 forward primers for TCR Vbeta segments and 13 reverse primers for TCR Jbeta segments was used in the multiplex PCR. The CDR3 region of rearranged TCR beta genes was amplified from genomic DNA by a multiplex PCR assay. Amplified TCR beta libraries were sequenced as 87-base-pair reads on the Illumina HiSeq System. On the authors' methods: In a later analysis, some 80 million unique TCR beta chains were counted across the 690 or so repertoires, and about 9.9 million of these chains were shared by at least two donors. Raw reads were error-corrected and collapsed into unique sequences by a nearest-neighbor algorithm in which closely related sequences were merged to remove PCR and sequencing errors. Alignment of CDR3 sequences to IMGT reference sequences was used to assign V, D and J gene segments. For a sequence to be retained, at least a six-nucleotide match to both a V gene segment and a J gene segment was required. A rearrangement counted as productive if the CDR3 had no stop codons and remained in frame with V and J, and every other rearrangement counted as non-productive. CDR3 was defined by IMGT convention, running from the second conserved V-encoded cysteine to the conserved J-encoded phenylalanine. The earlier analysis of about 530 of the donors excluded any sequence lacking an unambiguous match to a single V gene segment. An earlier analysis of a few hundred of the donors classified V segments as functional when productive rearrangements were above 56.7% and as segregating when the standard deviation between donors was above 5%. To diagnose cytomegalovirus status from the catalog of TCR beta chain sequences, a statistical classification framework was built. In a later analysis, V and J genes were assigned by comparing TCR nucleotide sequences against IMGT/GENE-DB human TR gene sequences. The TCRdist pipeline was used in a later analysis to assign CDR3 sequences and most-parsimonious VDJ recombination scenarios. A later analysis defined each TCR beta chain by its CDR3 amino acid sequence plus V-gene family, and excluded reads lacking a unique V-gene family. In a later analysis, around 600 highly shared, low-generation-probability nucleotide sequences were removed to address suspected cross-contamination and a sequencing artifact. In a later analysis, a clonal expansion index for each public chain was calculated from normalized within-repertoire ranks of inferred template counts. Generation probabilities in a later analysis came from a VDJ recombination model fitted to out-of-frame rearrangements, and those results were checked against IGoR. Hypergeometric tests were used in a later analysis to score TCR-TCR, TCR-HLA and TCR-CMV co-occurrence, with a repertoire-size bias correction applied to the TCR pairs. False discovery rates were estimated in a later analysis by permuting HLA or CMV assignments 20 times. In a later analysis, co-occurring TCRs were grouped using DBSCAN, and TCRdist sequence similarity was added for clustering within HLA-allele-positive subsets. Repertoires with fewer than 30,000 or more than 120,000 public chains, plus five repertoires with anomalous nucleotide sharing, were excluded from co-occurrence clustering. TCRdb carries this immuneACCESS record with in-frame sequences only. Its versions omit some clonotypes, under half of them owing to an unresolved V gene in the studies checked, with the rest unexplained. V and J calls and clone size come straight from that table; D and trimming were deduced from the DNA. This sample lists some 130,000 clones; 75% to 80% were detected once. Together, the top ten hold less than 5% of the sample.

The V gene is TRBV19 and the J gene is TRBJ2-3; the D gene lacks a confident call. This receptor was taken from a male donor in good health and CMV-seronegative. Specimen: PBMCs. The DNA is TGTGCCAGTAGTATAGATCTCCCCGATACGCAGTATTTT. This gives the protein CASSIDLPDTQYF.